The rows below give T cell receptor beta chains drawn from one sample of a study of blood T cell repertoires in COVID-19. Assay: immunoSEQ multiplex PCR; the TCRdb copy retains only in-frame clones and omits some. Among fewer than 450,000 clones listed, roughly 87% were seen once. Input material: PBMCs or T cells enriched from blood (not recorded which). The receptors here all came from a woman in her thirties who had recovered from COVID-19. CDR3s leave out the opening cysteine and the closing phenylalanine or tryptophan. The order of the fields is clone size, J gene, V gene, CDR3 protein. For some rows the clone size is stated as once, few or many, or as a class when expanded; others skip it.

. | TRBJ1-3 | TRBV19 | ASSNNRGSGNTIY
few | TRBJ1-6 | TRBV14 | ASSQGQGAYSPLH
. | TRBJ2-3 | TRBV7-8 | ASSLWDSRTDTQY
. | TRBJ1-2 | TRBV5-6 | ASSLGGNYGYT
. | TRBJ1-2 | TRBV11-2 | ASSQNPGGNYGYT
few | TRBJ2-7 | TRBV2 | ASSESFEQY
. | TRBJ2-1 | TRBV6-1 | ASSDPLAGGPYNEQF
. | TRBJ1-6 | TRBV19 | ASTPGEGNSPLH
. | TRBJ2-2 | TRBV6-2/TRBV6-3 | ASSSSGLVGTGELF
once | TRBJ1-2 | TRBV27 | ASSPRAVVVTGRGYT
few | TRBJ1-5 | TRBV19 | ASTPNTGGRAQPQH
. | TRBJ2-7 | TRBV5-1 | ASSFDRVAYEQY